These 8 T cell receptor beta chains originate from one sample sequenced in a study of T cells in Graves' hyperthyroidism and ophthalmopathy (dated by TCRdb to the late 2010s). Library preparation employed multiplex PCR. Sequencing was carried out with an Illumina HiSeq 2000. Amplification of TCR beta CDR3 regions was carried out from RNA transcripts. For the first round of RT-PCR on the TCR CDR3, the HTBI primer set was used together with the Qiagen OneStep RT-PCR kit. TCRdb handled the public reads itself, with Q25 trimming in fastp and clone calling in MiXCR, and kept productive beta chains. Rows with one shared CDR3 protein collapse into an entry with the most common genes and DNA. Within this sample are fewer than 650,000 distinct CDR3 sequences, with about 45% of them counted one time only. The ten most abundant clones make up roughly 45% of the sample. Sequenced: peripheral blood or thyroid tissue (not recorded which). Source of these receptors: an adult woman with Graves' disease, either hyperthyroidism or ophthalmopathy (not recorded which).

In this sample, this clonotype turned up many times. The chain recombines TRBV29-1 with TRBJ1-5; D gene uncertain. V dropped 6 bases and J dropped 0 bases, with 15 bases sitting between them. CDR1 and CDR2 (germline): SQVTM, ANQGSEA. This CDR3 comprises 15 residues. The CDR3 DNA reads TGCAGCGTGAAGGCCACCCCCGATAGCAATCAGCCCCAGCATTTT. It specifies CSVKATPDSNQPQHF.

The rearrangement joins TRBV2 to TRBJ1-1; D is possibly TRBD1 (5 bases). The V end was cut by 4 bases, the J end by 1 base, with 19 bases between. The CDR3 sequence is 17 residues long. CDR1 and CDR2 (germline): SNHLY, FYNNEI. In nucleotides, the CDR3 is TGTGCCAGCAGTGCTAGAGATAGGAGGCAGGGGAACACTGAAGCTTTCTTT. This encodes CASSARDRRQGNTEAFF.

The rearrangement links TRBV7-9 to TRBJ1-4; D is undetermined. Trimming cost V 3 bases and J 1 base, with 21 bases left between them. The CDR3 is 19 amino acids. Germline assignment: CDR1 SEHNR and CDR2 FQNEAQ (reference sequence). CDR3: CASSFPGGQAPRTNEKLFF. The CDR3 nucleotides read TGTGCCAGCAGCTTCCCTGGCGGGCAGGCCCCCCGAACTAATGAAAAACTGTTTTTT. Complete variable domain (other parts from reference TRBV7-9 and TRBJ1-4): DTGVSQNPRHKITKRGQNVTFRCDPISEHNRLYWYRQTLGQGPEFLTYFQNEAQLEKSRLLSDRFSAERPKGSFSTLEIQRTEQGDSAMYLCASSFPGGQAPRTNEKLFFGSGTQLSVL.

This clonotype was recorded at least ten times. The CDR3 spells CASSLVAGGPNGELFF. In DNA, the CDR3 is TGTGCCAGCAGCTTGGTAGCGGGAGGGCCTAACGGGGAGCTGTTTTTT. The chain employs TRBV7-3 and TRBJ2-2, with TRBD2 matching 11 bases. This CDR3 spans 16 amino acids. Trimming took 3 bases from V and 7 from J; bases not matched to a gene: 7. Germline CDR1 SGHTA, CDR2 FQGTGA. The whole variable domain, filled in from reference TRBV7-3 and TRBJ2-2, reads GAGVSQTPSNKVTEKGKYVELRCDPISGHTALYWYRQSLGQGPEFLIYFQGTGAADDSGLPNDRFFAVRPEGSVSTLKIQRTERGDSAVYLCASSLVAGGPNGELFFGEGSRLTVL.

CDR3 in amino acids: CASSWGGGDTEAFF. For the CDR3, the DNA is TGTGCCAGCAGCTGGGGGGGGGGGGACACTGAAGCTTTCTTT. The chain employs TRBV7-9 and TRBJ1-1; TRBD1 is a possible D gene (5 bases). This CDR3 comprises 14 residues. Trimming cost V 4 bases and J 3 bases, with 12 bases left between them. Germline V lookup: CDR1 SEHNR, CDR2 FQNEAQ (reference sequence).

This sequence joins TRBV10-3 and TRBJ2-6; 7 nucleotides align to TRBD2. The CDR3 runs 17 residues. Germline V gene data show CDR1 as ENHRY and CDR2 as SYGVKD. Trimming cost V 8 bases and J 0 bases; bases outside gene matches: 10. DNA for the CDR3: TGTGCCATCCGGGAGGATAGATCTATCTCTGGGGCCAACGTCCTGACTTTC. Translating it yields CAIREDRSISGANVLTF.

The sample holds many counts of this clonotype. The chain has TRBV12-3 or TRBV12-4 and TRBJ2-5, with 7 bases matching TRBD2. The CDR3 totals 17 residues. V was clipped by 5 bases and J by 0 bases; unmatched bases: 12. CDR3 amino acids: CASSPNLGGRDQETQYF. CDR3 nucleotide sequence: TGTGCCAGCAGTCCCAACCTAGGAGGGAGGGACCAAGAGACCCAGTACTTC.

The V and J genes are TRBV28 and TRBJ1-6; D uncertain. The germline CDR1 and CDR2 sequences are MDHEN and SYDVKM. This CDR3 contains 13 residues. Trimming removed 6 bases from V and 10 bases from J, with 13 bases in between. The CDR3 spells CASSLTGWSPLHF. CDR3 DNA: TGTGCCAGCAGCTTAACGGGGTGGTCACCCCTCCACTTT.